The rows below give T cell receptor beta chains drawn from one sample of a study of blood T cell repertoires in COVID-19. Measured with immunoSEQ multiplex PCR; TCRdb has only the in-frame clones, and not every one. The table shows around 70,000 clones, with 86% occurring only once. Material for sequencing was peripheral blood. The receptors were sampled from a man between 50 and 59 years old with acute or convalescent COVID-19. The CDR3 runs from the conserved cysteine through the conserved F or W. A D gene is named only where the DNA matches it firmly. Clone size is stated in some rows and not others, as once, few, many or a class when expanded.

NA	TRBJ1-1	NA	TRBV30	CARKSGNTEAFF	TGTGCACGGAAGTCGGGGAACACTGAAGCTTTCTTT
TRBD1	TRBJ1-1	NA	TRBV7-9	CASSSTRQGASEAFF	TGTGCCAGCAGCTCGACGCGACAGGGGGCTTCTGAAGCTTTCTTT
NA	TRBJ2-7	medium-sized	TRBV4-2	CASSQGSGDYEQYF	TGTGCCAGCAGCCAAGGGAGCGGCGACTACGAGCAGTACTTC
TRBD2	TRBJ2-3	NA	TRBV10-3	CAISEASGKWYITDTQYF	TGTGCCATCAGTGAGGCCAGCGGGAAATGGTATATAACAGATACGCAGTATTTT
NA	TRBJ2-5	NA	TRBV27	CASSLSTGLETQYF	TGTGCCAGCAGTCTATCTACAGGGTTGGAGACCCAGTACTTC
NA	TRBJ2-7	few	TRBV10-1	CATQGTEDYEQYF	TGCGCCACCCAGGGAACAGAGGACTACGAGCAGTACTTC
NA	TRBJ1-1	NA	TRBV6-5	CASIGTFGTEAFF	TGTGCCAGCATCGGGACATTTGGCACTGAAGCTTTCTTT
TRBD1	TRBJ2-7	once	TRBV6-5	CASSHRGDYEQYF	TGTGCCAGCAGTCACAGGGGGGACTACGAGCAGTACTTC
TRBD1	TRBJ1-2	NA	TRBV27	CASSAHRGQGYGYTF	TGTGCCAGCAGTGCTCACAGGGGGCAGGGGTATGGCTACACCTTC
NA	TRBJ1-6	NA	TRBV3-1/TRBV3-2	CASSQGGSSYNSPLHF	TGTGCCAGCAGCCAGGGGGGAAGCTCCTATAATTCACCCCTCCACTTT